A selection of T cell receptor beta chains follows, all from one sample in a study of breast tumors, draining lymph nodes, adjacent tissues. From the multiplex PCR reads, TCRdb called clonotypes with MiXCR, one entry per CDR3 protein. The sample records approximately 90,000 distinct CDR3 sequences, about 27% being singletons. Sequencing used axillary lymph node tissue. These receptors were collected from a female donor with breast cancer. Some clones in this sample may be carry-over from other donors' samples. Both conserved end residues are part of each CDR3. Fields, in order: V gene, clone size, J gene, D gene, CDR3 protein, CDR3 DNA. A D gene is named only where the DNA matches it firmly. For some rows the clone size is stated as once, few or many, or as a class when expanded; others skip it.

v_call: TRBV28; clone_size: many; j_call: TRBJ1-5; d_call: TRBD1; cdr3_aa: CASRNTNRGLYSNQPQHF; cdr3_nt: TGTGCCAGCCGTAATACCAACAGGGGACTATATAGCAATCAGCCCCAGCATTTT
v_call: TRBV3-1; clone_size: many; j_call: TRBJ1-3; d_call: TRBD1; cdr3_aa: CASSFAWGQDSGNTIYF; cdr3_nt: TGTGCCAGCAGCTTCGCCTGGGGACAGGACTCTGGAAACACCATATATTTT
v_call: TRBV3-1; clone_size: many; j_call: TRBJ1-5; d_call: -; cdr3_aa: CASSQGYSNQPQHF; cdr3_nt: TGTGCCAGCAGTCAGGGTTATAGCAATCAGCCCCAGCATTTT
v_call: TRBV3-1; clone_size: -; j_call: TRBJ2-7; d_call: TRBD2; cdr3_aa: CAGSQRRRLAGGIYEHYF; cdr3_nt: TGTGCCGGCAGCCAGAGGCGCAGACTAGCGGGAGGAATCTACGAGCACTACTTC
v_call: TRBV7-9; clone_size: -; j_call: TRBJ1-2; d_call: TRBD1; cdr3_aa: CASSPQGGNTNGYTF; cdr3_nt: TGTGCCAGCAGCCCTCAGGGGGGGAATACAAATGGCTACACCTTC
v_call: TRBV5-1; clone_size: many; j_call: TRBJ1-5; d_call: -; cdr3_aa: CASSPGTSSNQPQHF; cdr3_nt: TGCGCCAGCAGCCCGGGGACGTCTAGCAATCAGCCCCAGCATTTT
v_call: TRBV7-3; clone_size: few; j_call: TRBJ1-1; d_call: -; cdr3_aa: CASSLQGNTEAFF; cdr3_nt: TGTGCCAGCAGCTTACAGGGGAACACTGAAGCTTTCTTT
v_call: TRBV6-5; clone_size: -; j_call: TRBJ2-3; d_call: -; cdr3_aa: CASSHRASTDTQYF; cdr3_nt: TGTGCCAGCAGTCACCGTGCTAGCACAGATACGCAGTATTTT
v_call: TRBV20-1; clone_size: many; j_call: TRBJ2-1; d_call: -; cdr3_aa: CSARVQRAPPNEQFF; cdr3_nt: TGCAGTGCTAGAGTGCAGCGAGCGCCACCCAATGAGCAGTTCTTC
v_call: TRBV20-1; clone_size: many; j_call: TRBJ1-3; d_call: -; cdr3_aa: CSADGGYGNTIYF; cdr3_nt: TGCAGTGCCGACGGGGGCTACGGAAACACCATATATTTT
v_call: TRBV5-6; clone_size: many; j_call: TRBJ2-7; d_call: TRBD2; cdr3_aa: CASSLVGLAGAGEQYF; cdr3_nt: TGTGCCAGCAGCTTGGTGGGACTAGCGGGAGCGGGCGAGCAGTACTTC